This TCR beta chain was sequenced for a study of blood T cell repertoires in COVID-19. The overall study: COVID-19 samples, acute and convalescent, were from the United States, Italy and Spain.

Patients from Seattle were sampled longitudinally, starting during active infection. The CDR3 is made up of 18 amino acids. V lost 0 bases, J lost 5 bases, and 12 bases stayed unmatched. CDR1 is SGHKS, CDR2 YYEKEE, per germline (reference sequence). Sequenced by immunoSEQ multiplex PCR; TCRdb stores in-frame clones only, minus some. The data show fewer than 350,000 clones, roughly 90% seen once. Sequenced sample: peripheral blood. The V gene is TRBV5-5, the J gene TRBJ2-2, with 8 bases identical to TRBD2. The TCR comes from a woman aged 25 to 39 with COVID-19, enrolled during active disease. This CDR3 is CASSLAVLRGGRTGELFF. The CDR3 DNA sequence: TGTGCCAGCAGCTTGGCGGTCCTTCGGGGGGGGAGGACCGGGGAGCTGTTTTTT.